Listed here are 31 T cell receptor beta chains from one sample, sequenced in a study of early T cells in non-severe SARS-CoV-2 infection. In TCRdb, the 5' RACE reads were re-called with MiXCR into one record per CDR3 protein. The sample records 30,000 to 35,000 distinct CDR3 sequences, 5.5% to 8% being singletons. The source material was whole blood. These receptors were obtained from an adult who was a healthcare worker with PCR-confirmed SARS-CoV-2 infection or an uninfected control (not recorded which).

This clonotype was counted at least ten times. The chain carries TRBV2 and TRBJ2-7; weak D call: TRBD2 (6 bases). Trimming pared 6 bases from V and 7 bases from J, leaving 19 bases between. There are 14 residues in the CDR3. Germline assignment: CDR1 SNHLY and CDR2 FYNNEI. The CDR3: CASRIERLVREQYF. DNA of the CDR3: TGTGCCAGCAGAATTGAGAGACTAGTTAGAGAGCAGTACTTC.

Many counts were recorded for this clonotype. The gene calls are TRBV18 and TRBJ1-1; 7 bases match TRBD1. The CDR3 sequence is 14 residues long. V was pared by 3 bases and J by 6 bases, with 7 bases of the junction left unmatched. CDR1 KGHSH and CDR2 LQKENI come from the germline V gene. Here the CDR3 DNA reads TGTGCCAGCTCACCGAGGGGGCTACTCTCTGAAGCTTTCTTT. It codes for CASSPRGLLSEAFF.

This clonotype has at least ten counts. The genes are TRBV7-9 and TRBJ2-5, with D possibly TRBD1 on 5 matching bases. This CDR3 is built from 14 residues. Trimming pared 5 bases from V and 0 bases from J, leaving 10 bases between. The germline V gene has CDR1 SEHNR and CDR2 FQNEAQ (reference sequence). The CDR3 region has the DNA TGTGCCAGCAGCCCACAGGATTACCAAGAGACCCAGTACTTC. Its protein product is CASSPQDYQETQYF.

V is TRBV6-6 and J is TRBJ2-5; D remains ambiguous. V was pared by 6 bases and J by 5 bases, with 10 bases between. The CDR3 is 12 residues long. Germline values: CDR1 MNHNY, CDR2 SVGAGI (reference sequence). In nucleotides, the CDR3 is TGTGCCAGCAGGTCTTACCTGGAGACCCAGTACTTC. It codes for CASRSYLETQYF.

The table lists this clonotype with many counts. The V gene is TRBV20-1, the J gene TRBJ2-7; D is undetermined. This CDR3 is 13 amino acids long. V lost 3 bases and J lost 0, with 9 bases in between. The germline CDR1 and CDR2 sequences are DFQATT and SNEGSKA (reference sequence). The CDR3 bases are TGCAGTGCTAGTGGGCCCTTCTCCTACGAGCAGTACTTC. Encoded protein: CSASGPFSYEQYF.

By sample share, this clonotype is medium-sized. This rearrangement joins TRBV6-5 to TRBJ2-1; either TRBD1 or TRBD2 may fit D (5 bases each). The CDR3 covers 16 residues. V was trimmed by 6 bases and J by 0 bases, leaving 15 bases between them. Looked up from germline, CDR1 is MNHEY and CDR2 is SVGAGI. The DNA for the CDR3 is TGTGCCAGCAGATTTCTGGGACGGAGCTCCTACAATGAGCAGTTCTTC. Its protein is CASRFLGRSSYNEQFF.

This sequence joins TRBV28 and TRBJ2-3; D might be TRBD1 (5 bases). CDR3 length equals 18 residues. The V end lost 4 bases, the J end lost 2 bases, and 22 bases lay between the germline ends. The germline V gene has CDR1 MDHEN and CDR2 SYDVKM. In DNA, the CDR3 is TGTGCCAGCAGTTCAATCCAGGGTCGGGCCGCTAACACAGATACGCAGTATTTT. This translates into CASSSIQGRAANTDTQYF.

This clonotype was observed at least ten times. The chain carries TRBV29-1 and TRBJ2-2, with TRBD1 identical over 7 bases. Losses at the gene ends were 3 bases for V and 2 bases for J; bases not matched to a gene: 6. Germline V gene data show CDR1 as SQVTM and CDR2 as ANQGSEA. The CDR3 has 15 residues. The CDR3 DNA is TGCAGCGTTGATAGAGGGGGCAGCAACACCGGGGAGCTGTTTTTT. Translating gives CSVDRGGSNTGELFF.

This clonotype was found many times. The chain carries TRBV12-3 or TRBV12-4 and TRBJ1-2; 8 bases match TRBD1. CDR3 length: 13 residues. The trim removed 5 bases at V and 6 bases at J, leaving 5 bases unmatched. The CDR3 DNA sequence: TGTGCCAGCAGTGTGGACAGGGCGGATGGCTACACCTTC. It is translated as CASSVDRADGYTF.

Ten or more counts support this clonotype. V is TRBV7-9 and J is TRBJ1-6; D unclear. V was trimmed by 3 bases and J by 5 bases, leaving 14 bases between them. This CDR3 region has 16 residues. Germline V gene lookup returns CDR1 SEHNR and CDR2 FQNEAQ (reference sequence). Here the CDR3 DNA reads TGTGCCAGCAGCTTGGCGGCCGCTACGAATAATTCACCCCTCCACTTT. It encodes CASSLAAATNNSPLHF.

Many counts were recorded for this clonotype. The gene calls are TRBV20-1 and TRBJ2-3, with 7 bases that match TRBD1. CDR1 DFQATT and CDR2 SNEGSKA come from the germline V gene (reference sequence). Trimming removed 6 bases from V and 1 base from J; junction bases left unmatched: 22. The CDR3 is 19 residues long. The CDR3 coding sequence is TGCAGTGCAGAGAACCGGGACAGCTTTTTCCAAGGGGGCACAGATACGCAGTATTTT. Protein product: CSAENRDSFFQGGTDTQYF.

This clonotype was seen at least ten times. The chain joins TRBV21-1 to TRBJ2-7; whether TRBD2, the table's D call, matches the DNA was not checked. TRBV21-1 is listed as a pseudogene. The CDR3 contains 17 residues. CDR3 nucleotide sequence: TGTGCCAGCAGCAAACGACGACTAGCGGGAGTAAGGTACGAGCAGTACTTC. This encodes CASSKRRLAGVRYEQYF.

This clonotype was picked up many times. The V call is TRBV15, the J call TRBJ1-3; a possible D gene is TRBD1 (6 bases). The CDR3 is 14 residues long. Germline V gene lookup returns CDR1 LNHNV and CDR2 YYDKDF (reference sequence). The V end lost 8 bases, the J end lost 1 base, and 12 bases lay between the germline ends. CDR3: CATRARGSGNTIYF. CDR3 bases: TGTGCCACCCGAGCCAGGGGTTCTGGAAACACCATATATTTT.

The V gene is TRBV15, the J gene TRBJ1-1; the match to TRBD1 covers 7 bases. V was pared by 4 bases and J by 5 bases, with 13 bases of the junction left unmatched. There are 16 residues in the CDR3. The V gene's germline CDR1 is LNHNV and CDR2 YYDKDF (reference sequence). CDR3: CATSIGEGALDTEAFF. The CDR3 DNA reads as TGTGCCACCAGCATTGGAGAGGGGGCGCTTGATACTGAAGCTTTCTTT. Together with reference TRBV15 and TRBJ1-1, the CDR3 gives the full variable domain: DAMVIQNPRYQVTQFGKPVTLSCSQTLNHNVMYWYQQKSSQAPKLLFHYYDKDFNNEADTPDNFQSRRPNTSFCFLDIRSPGLGDTAMYLCATSIGEGALDTEAFFGQGTRLTVV.

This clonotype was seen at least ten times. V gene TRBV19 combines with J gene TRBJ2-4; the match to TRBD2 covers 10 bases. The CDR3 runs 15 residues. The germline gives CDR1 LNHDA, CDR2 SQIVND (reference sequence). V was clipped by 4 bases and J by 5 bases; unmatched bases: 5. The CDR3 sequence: CASSTLAGKQNIQYF. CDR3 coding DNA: TGTGCCAGTAGTACACTAGCGGGAAAGCAAAACATTCAGTACTTC.

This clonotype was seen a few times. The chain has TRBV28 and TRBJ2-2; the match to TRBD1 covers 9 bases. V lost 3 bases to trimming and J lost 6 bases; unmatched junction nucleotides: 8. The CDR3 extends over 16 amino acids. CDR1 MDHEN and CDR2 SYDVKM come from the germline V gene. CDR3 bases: TGTGCCAGCAGTTTCCCCGGGACAGGGTGGGCCGGGGAGCTGTTTTTT. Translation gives CASSFPGTGWAGELFF. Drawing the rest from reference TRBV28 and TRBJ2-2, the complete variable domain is DVKVTQSSRYLVKRTGEKVFLECVQDMDHENMFWYRQDPGLGLRLIYFSYDVKMKEKGDIPEGYSVSREKKERFSLILESASTNQTSMYLCASSFPGTGWAGELFFGEGSRLTVL.

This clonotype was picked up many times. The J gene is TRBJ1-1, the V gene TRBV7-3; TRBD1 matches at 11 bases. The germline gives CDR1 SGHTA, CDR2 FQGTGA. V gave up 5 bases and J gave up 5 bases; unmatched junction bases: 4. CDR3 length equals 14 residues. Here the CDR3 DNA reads TGTGCCAGCAGCCCGGACAGGGGGCGGACTGAAGCTTTCTTT. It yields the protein CASSPDRGRTEAFF.

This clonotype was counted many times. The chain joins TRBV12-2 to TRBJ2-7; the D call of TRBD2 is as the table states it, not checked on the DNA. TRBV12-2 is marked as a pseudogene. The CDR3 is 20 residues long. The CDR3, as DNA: TGTGCAAGTCGCCTAAATTCCCGGCTCGAAGCGGGAGGTCGTAGCGGCGAGCAGTACTTC. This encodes CASRLNSRLEAGGRSGEQYF.

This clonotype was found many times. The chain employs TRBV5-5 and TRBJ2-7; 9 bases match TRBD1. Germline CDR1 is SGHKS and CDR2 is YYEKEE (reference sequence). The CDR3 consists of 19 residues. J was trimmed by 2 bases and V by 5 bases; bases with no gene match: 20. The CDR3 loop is CASSYLQDRGTLLTYEQYF. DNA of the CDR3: TGTGCCAGCAGTTATCTACAGGACAGGGGCACCTTACTTACCTACGAGCAGTACTTC.

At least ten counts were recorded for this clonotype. The CDR3 DNA sequence: TGTGCCAGCAGCTTAGCACGAGGGGTTGAGCAGTTCTTC. It translates to CASSLARGVEQFF. This chain joins TRBV7-9 and TRBJ2-1; D is possibly TRBD1 or TRBD2 (5 bases each). The CDR3 loop spans 13 amino acids. CDR1 is SEHNR and CDR2 is FQNEAQ in the germline V gene (reference sequence). The V gene lost 0 bases and the J gene lost 9 bases, with 9 bases spanning the gap.

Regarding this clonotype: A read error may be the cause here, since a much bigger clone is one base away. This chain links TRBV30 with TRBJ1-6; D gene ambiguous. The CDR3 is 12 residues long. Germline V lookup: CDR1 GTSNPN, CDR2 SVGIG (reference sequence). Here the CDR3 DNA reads TGTGCCCGGAGGCGGATACCTTCACCCCTCCACTTT. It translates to CARRRIPSPLHF.

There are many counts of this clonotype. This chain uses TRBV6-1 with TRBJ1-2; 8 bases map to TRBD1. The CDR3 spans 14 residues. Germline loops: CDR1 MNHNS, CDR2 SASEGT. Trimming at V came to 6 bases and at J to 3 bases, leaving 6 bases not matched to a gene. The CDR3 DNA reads TGTGCCAGCAGCGAGGACAGGGAGGACTATGGCTACACCTTC. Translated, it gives CASSEDREDYGYTF.

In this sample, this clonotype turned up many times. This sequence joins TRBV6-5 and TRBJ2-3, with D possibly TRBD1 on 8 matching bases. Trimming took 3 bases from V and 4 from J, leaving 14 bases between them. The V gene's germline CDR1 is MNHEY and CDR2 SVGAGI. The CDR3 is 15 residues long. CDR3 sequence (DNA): TGTGCCAGCAGTTATAGGACAGGGAGGGCAGATACGCAGTATTTT. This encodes CASSYRTGRADTQYF.

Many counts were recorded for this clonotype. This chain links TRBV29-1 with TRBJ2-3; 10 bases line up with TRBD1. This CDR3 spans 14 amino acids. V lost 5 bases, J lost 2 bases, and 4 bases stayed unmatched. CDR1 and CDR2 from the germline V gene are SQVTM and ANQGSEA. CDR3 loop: CSVRDRGPTDTQYF. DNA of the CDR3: TGCAGCGTTAGGGACAGGGGACCCACAGATACGCAGTATTTT.

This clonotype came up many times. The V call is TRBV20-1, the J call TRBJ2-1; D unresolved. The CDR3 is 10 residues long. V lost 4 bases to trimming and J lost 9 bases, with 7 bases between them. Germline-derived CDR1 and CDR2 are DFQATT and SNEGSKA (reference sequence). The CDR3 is CSAIPSEQFF. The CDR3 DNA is TGCAGTGCTATTCCCAGTGAGCAGTTCTTC.

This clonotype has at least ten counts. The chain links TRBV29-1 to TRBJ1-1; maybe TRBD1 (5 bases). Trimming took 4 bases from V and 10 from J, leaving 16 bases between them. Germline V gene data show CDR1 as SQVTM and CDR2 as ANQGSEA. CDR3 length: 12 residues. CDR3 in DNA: TGCAGCGTTGTTTTGGGTCCGGGGGGAGCTTTCTTT. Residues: CSVVLGPGGAFF.

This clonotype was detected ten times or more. CDR3 DNA: TGCAGCGTTGACAGGCCTCTCTATGGCTACACCTTC. This sequence encodes CSVDRPLYGYTF. This chain links TRBV29-1 with TRBJ1-2; D not certain. This CDR3 has 12 amino acids. Germline-derived CDR1 and CDR2 are SQVTM and ANQGSEA. V lost 3 bases to trimming and J lost 4 bases, with 9 bases between them.

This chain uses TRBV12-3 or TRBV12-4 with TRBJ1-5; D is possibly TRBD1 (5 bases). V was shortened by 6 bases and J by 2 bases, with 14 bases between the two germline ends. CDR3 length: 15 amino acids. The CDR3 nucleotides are TGTGCCAGCAGCCTAGGGTCAGGGCGCAATCAGCCCCAGCATTTT. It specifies CASSLGSGRNQPQHF.

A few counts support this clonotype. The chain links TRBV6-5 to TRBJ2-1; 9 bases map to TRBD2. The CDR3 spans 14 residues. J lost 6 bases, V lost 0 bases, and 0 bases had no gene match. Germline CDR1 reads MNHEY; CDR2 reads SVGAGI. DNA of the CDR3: TGTGCCAGCAGTTACTCTAGCGGGAGCAATGAGCAGTTCTTC. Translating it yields CASSYSSGSNEQFF.

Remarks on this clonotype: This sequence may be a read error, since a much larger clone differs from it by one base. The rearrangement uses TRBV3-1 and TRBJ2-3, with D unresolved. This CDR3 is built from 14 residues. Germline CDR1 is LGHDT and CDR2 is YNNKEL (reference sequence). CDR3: CTSSQAAQPDTQYF. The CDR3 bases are TGTACCAGCAGCCAAGCAGCCCAACCAGATACGCAGTATTTT.

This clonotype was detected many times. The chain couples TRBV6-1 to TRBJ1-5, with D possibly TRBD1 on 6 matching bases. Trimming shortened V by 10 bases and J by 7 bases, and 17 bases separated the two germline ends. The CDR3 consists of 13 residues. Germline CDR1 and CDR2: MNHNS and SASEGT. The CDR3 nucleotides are TGTGCCATCTCCGGGACATCGGACCAGCCCCAGCATTTT. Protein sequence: CAISGTSDQPQHF.